A selection of T cell receptor beta chains follows, all from one sample in a study of metastatic and nonmetastatic thyroid tumors. TCRdb re-called clones from the PCR reads using MiXCR. The data contain some 50,000 clones, approximately 20% of them singletons. Sample: blood. The receptors originated from a male donor with papillary thyroid cancer or a benign thyroid nodule (not recorded which). Some clones in this sample may be carry-over from other donors' samples. CDR3s include the opening cysteine and the closing phenylalanine or tryptophan. The order of the fields is J gene, D gene, V gene, clone size, CDR3 DNA, CDR3 protein. The D gene is left open where the match is weak. Only part of the rows carry a size: once, few, many, or a class if the clone is expanded.

>TRBJ2-1|TRBD2|TRBV27|.
TGTGCCAGCAGTTCGGCTAGCGGGGTAGGTGAGCAGTTCTTC
CASSSASGVGEQFF
>TRBJ2-5|.|TRBV12-3/TRBV12-4|many
TGTGCCAGCAGTCCCCACCGTGGCCCGCAAGAGACCCAGTACTTC
CASSPHRGPQETQYF
>TRBJ2-7|TRBD2|TRBV7-8|many
TGTGCCAGCAGCTTGTTGACTAGCGGCTCTTACGAGCAGTACTTC
CASSLLTSGSYEQYF
>TRBJ1-5|TRBD1|TRBV25-1|many
TGTGCCAGCAGCGGACAGGGAGGTCAGCCCCAGCATTTT
CASSGQGGQPQHF
>TRBJ1-6|.|TRBV3-1|.
TGTGCCAGCGGGTTCTGTTCACCCCTCCACTTT
CASGFCSPLHF
>TRBJ1-2|.|TRBV27|.
TGTGCCAGCAGTTCCGCGGTAAGAGGACTCGGCTACACCTTC
CASSSAVRGLGYTF
>TRBJ2-5|TRBD2|TRBV11-3|many
TGTGCCAGCAGCCCTAATAGCGGGAGTGCAGAGACCCAGTACTTC
CASSPNSGSAETQYF
>TRBJ1-5|TRBD1|TRBV20-1|once
TGCAGTGCTACACAGGGGGGTCCCAATCAGCCCCAGCATTTT
CSATQGGPNQPQHF
>TRBJ1-2|TRBD1|TRBV5-4|.
TGTGCCAGCAGCCACACGGACAGGGACTATGGCTACACCTTC
CASSHTDRDYGYTF
>TRBJ1-5|TRBD1|TRBV27|many
TGTGCCAGCAGTTCCGGGACAGGGGGTATGCAGCCCCAGCATTTT
CASSSGTGGMQPQHF
>TRBJ2-6|.|TRBV5-1|.
TGCGCCAGCAGCTTCTCAGGGGCCACCTCTGGGGCCAACGTCCTGACTTTC
CASSFSGATSGANVLTF
>TRBJ2-7|TRBD2|TRBV6-2/TRBV6-3|few
TGTGCCAGCAGTCCTCGTACGAGCGGGGCCCCTGTGGAGCAGTACTTC
CASSPRTSGAPVEQYF
>TRBJ2-7|TRBD2|TRBV2|.
TGTGCCAGCATCTCAGGACTAGATGGGTACGAGCAATACTTC
CASISGLDGYEQYF
>TRBJ2-5|.|TRBV5-1|.
TGCGCCAGCAGCTTGAGACAGGCCCAAGAGACCCAGTACTTC
CASSLRQAQETQYF
>TRBJ1-2|.|TRBV30|few
TGTGCCCGCCAGGCAAGGGGTTTTGACTATGGCTACACCTTC
CARQARGFDYGYTF
>TRBJ1-2|TRBD1|TRBV18|many
TGTGCCAGCTCACCGGGACAGGGGGGCTATGGCTACACCTTC
CASSPGQGGYGYTF
>TRBJ2-1|TRBD1|TRBV11-1|many
TGTGCCAGCAGCTTAGCACCCAGGGGGCATGAGCAGTTCTTC
CASSLAPRGHEQFF